This record concerns one T cell receptor beta chain sequence. This clonotype is termed medium-sized (0.01 to 0.1%). The specificity of this receptor is unknown. No base quality values were provided; no much bigger clone lies one nucleotide off. Library generation was performed with PCR. Instrument on record: Illumina HiSeq 2000. TCRdb passed the public sequencing reads through fastp at Q25 and MiXCR, retaining productive beta sequences. Rows matching on CDR3 protein sequence are summarized as one entry with the most common DNA and genes. The sample table contains about 10,000 distinct CDR3 sequences; only one count was recorded for over 55% of them. The top ten constitute 26% of the sample. This entry comes from a study of tumor-infiltrating lymphocytes in oesophageal squamous cell carcinoma (dated by TCRdb to about 2016). The CDR3 holds 15 amino acids from the cysteine to the phenylalanine. Only the CDR3 portion is preserved as DNA: 45 bases, with reading frame beginning at the first base. V is reduced by 2 bases and J by 1 base, leaving a spacing of 11 bases between them. CDR1 MNHNY and CDR2 SVGAGI were looked up in the germline V gene (reference sequence).

The receptor was derived from a female donor with esophageal squamous cell carcinoma. The sequencing input was esophageal tumor tissue. Rearrangement joined TRBV6-6 to TRBJ1-1; TRBD1 is a possible D gene, resting on 5 matching bases. CDR3 region: CASSYKGTTNTEAFF. The DNA sequence is as follows: TGTGCCAGCAGTTACAAAGGGACTACGAACACTGAAGCTTTCTTT.